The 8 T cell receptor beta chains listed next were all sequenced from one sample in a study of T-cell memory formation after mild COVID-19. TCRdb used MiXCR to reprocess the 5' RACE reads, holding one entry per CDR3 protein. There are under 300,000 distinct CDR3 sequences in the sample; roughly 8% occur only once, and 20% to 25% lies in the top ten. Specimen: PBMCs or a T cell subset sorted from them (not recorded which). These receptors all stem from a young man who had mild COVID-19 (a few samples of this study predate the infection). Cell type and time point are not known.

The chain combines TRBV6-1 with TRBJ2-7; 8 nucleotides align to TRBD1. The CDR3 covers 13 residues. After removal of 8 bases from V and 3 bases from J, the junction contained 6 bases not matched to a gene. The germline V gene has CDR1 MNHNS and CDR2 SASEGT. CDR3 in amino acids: CASGTGGSYEQYV. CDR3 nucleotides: TGTGCCAGCGGTACAGGGGGAAGCTACGAGCAGTACGTC.

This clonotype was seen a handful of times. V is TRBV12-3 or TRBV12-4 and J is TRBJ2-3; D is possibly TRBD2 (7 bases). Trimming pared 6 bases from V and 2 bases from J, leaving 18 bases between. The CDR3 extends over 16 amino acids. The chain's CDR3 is CASSRGAVAPTDTQYF. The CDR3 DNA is TGTGCCAGCAGCCGGGGGGCGGTGGCCCCCACAGATACGCAGTATTTT.

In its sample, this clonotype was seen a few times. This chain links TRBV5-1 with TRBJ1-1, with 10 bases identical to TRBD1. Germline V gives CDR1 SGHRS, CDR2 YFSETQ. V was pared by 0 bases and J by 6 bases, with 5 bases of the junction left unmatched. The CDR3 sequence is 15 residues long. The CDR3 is CASSLVGQGIAEAFF. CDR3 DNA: TGCGCCAGCAGCTTGGTGGGACAGGGGATCGCTGAAGCTTTCTTT. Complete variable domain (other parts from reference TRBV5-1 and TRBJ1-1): KAGVTQTPRYLIKTRGQQVTLSCSPISGHRSVSWYQQTPGQGLQFLFEYFSETQRNKGNFPGRFSGRQFSNSRSEMNVSTLELGDSALYLCASSLVGQGIAEAFFGQGTRLTVV.

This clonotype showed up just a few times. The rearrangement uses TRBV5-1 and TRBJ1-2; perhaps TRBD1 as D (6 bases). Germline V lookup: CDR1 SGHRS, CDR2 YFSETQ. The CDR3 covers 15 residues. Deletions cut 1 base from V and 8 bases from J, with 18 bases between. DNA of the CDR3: TGCGCCAGCAGCTTGACAGGGAACGGGGCGCACGGCTACACCTTC. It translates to CASSLTGNGAHGYTF.

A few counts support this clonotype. Here the CDR3 reads CASSPRDGRLSGANVLTF. The CDR3 nucleotides are TGTGCCAGCAGCCCCCGGGACGGTCGCCTCTCTGGGGCCAACGTCCTGACTTTC. The rearrangement joins TRBV5-4 to TRBJ2-6, with D perhaps assigned TRBD1 or TRBD2 (5 bases each). CDR1 and CDR2 (germline): SGHNT, YYREEE (reference sequence). The CDR3 loop spans 18 amino acids. Trimming pared 4 bases from V and 0 bases from J, leaving 17 bases between.

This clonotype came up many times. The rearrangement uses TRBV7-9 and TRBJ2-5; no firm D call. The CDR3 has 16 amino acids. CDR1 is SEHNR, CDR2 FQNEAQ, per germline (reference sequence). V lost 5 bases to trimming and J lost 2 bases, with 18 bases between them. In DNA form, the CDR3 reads TGTGCCAGCAGCCCTCTCAGGAGTGGGCAGCAAGAGACCCAGTACTTC. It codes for CASSPLRSGQQETQYF.

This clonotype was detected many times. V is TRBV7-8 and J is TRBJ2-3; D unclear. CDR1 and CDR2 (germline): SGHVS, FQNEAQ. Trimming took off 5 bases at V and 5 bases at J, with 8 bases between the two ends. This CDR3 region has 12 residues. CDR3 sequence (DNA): TGTGCCAGCAGCCCGTTAAGAGATACGCAGTATTTT. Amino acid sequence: CASSPLRDTQYF.

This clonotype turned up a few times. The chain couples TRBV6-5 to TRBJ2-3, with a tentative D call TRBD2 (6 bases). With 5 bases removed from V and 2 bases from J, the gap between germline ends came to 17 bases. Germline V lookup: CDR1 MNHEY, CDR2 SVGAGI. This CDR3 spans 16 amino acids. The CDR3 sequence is CASSPSMRTNTDTQYF. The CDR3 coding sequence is TGTGCCAGCAGTCCTAGTATGAGGACTAACACAGATACGCAGTATTTT.